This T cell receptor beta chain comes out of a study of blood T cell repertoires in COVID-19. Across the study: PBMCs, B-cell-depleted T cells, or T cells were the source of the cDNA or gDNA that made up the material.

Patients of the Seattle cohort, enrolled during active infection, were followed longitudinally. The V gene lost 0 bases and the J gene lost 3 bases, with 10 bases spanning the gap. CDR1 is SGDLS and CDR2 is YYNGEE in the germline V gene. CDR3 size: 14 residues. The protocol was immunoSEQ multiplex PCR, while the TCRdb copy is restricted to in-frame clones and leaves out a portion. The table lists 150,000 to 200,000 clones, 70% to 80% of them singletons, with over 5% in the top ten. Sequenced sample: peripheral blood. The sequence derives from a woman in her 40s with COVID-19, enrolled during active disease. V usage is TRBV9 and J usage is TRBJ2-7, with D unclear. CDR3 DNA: TGTGCCAGCAGCGTAGGTTCAGGCCTCTACGAGCAGTACTTC. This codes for CASSVGSGLYEQYF.